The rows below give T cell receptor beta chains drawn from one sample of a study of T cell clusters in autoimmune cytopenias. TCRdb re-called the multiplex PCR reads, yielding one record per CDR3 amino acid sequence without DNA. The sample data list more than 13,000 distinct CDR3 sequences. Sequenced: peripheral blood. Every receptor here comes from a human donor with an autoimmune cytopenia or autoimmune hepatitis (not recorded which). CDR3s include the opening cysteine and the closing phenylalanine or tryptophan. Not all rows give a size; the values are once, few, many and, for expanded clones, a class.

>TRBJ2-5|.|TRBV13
CASSFQETQYF
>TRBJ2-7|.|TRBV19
CASSPGQGAEQYF
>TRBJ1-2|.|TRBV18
CASSPPIAGRPDGYTF
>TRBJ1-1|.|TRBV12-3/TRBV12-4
CASSLRGQGASEAFF
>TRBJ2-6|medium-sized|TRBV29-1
CSVGEGGGTGANVLTF
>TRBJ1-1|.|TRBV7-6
CASSLFQPGGAFF
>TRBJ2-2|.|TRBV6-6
CASSDRLIRNTGELFF
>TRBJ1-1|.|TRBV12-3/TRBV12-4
CASSSMWRGMNTEAFF
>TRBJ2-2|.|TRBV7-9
CASSFADRDTGELFF
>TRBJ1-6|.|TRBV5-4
CASSPRGGGDVSPLHF
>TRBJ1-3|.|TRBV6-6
CASTRRRRSNRLGNTIYF
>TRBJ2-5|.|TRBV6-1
CASSEGTVQETQYF
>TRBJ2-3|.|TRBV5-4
CASSRRGQVGTDTQYF
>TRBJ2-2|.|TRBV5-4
CASSSGPTGELFF
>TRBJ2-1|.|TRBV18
CASSLTRGRSYNEQFF
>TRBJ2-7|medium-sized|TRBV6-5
CASSRTSGLTRPHEQYF
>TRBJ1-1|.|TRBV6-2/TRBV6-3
CASSYGLDTEAFF
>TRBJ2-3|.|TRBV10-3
CAIRGTSGRVDTQYF
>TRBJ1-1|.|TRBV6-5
CASRGQGHTEAFF
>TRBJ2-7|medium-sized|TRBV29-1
CSVENGDSYEQYF
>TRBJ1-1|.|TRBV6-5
CASSQYKWSTEAFF
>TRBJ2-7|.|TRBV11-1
CASSLGNLAGSSYEQYF
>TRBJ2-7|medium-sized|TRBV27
CASSFGGYEQYF
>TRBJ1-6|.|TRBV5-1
CASSLQGTSSGSPLHF
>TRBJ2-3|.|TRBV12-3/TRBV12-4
CAISIWGRPSTDTQYF
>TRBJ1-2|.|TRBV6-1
CASSRGTGEANYGYTF
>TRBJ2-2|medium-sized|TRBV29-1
CSAGQTGNTGELFF
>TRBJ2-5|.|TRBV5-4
CASSLQRASETQYF
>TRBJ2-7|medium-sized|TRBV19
CASSIAGYGSEQYF
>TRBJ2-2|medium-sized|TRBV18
CASSPTGNTGELFF
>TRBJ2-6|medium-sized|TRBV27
CASSRTALPSGANVLTF
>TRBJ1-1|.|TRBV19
CATTHGGNTEAFF
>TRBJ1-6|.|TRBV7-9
CASSFSRDSPLHF
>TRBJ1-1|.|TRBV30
CAWGGGTEAFF
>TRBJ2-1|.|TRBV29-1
CSVDLLAGGEQFF
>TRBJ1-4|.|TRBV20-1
CSVPGTGSEKLFF
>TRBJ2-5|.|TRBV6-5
CASRTNRAPMETQYF
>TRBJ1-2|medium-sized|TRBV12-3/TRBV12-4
CASSPPGSGYTF
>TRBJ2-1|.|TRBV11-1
CASSSPSGRGGRSFNEQFF
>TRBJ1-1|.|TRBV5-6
CASSPAGPADTEAFF
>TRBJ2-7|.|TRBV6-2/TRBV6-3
CASGLAGPSYEQYF
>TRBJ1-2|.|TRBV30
CAWGLRGGYGYTF
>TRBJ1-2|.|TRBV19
CASSIDRRLYGYTF
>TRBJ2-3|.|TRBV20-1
CSAFTSWEVGTDTQYF
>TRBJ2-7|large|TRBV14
CASSQDRQGEQYF
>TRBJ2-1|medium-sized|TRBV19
CASNLVSGDEQFF
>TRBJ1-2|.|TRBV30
CAWIAYHYGYTF
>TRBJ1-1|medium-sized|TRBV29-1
CSEVPGVTEAFF
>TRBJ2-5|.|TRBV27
CASSSLGGGQETQYF